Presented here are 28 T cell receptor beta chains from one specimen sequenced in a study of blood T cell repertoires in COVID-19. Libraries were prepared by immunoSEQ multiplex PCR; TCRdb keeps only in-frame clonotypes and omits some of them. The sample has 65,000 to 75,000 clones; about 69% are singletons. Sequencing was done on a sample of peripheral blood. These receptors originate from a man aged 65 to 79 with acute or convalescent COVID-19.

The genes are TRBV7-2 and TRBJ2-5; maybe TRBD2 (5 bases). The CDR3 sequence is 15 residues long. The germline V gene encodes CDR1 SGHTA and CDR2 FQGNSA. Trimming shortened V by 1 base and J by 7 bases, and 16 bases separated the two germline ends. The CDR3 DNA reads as TGTGCCAGCAGCTTAGAGGTTGCCCCCGCGGGGACCCAGTACTTC. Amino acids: CASSLEVAPAGTQYF.

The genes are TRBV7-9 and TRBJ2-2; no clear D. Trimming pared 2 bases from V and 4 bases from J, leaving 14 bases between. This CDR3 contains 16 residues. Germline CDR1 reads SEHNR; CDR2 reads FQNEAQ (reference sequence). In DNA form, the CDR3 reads TGTGCCAGCAGCTTAATTAGGCGCTCAGGCACCGGGGAGCTGTTTTTT. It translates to CASSLIRRSGTGELFF.

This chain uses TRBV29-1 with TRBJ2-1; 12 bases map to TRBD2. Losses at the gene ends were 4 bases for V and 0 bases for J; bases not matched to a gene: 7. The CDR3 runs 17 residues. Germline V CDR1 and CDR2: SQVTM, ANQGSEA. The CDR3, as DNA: TGCAGCGTTGTCGGACTAGCGGGGTCCCTCTCCTACAATGAGCAGTTCTTC. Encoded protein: CSVVGLAGSLSYNEQFF.

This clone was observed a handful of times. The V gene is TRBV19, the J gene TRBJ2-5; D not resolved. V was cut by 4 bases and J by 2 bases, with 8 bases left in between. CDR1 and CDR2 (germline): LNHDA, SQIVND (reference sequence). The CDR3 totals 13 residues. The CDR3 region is CASSTGSQETQYF. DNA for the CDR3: TGTGCCAGTAGTACCGGGTCTCAAGAGACCCAGTACTTC.

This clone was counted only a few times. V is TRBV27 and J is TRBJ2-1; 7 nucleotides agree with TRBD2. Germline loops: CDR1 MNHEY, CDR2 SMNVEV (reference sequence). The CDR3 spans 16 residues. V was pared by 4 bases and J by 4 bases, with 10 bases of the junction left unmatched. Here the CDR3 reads CASSSALAEIYNEQFF. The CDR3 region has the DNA TGTGCCAGCAGTTCCGCTCTAGCGGAGATATACAATGAGCAGTTCTTC.

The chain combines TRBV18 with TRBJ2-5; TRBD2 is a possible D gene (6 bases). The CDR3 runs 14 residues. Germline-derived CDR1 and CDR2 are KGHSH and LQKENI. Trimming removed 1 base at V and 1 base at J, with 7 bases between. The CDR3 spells CASSPLSGQETQYF. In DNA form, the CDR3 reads TGTGCCAGCTCACCACTTAGCGGCCAAGAGACCCAGTACTTC. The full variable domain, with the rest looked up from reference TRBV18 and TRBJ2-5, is NAGVMQNPRHLVRRRGQEARLRCSPMKGHSHVYWYRQLPEEGLKFMVYLQKENIIDESGMPKERFSAEFPKEGPSILRIQQVVRGDSAAYFCASSPLSGQETQYFGPGTRLLVL.

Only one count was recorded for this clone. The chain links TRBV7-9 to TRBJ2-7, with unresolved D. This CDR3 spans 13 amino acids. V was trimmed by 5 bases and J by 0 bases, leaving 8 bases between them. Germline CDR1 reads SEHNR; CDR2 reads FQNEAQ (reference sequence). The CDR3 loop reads CASSHSSSYEQYF. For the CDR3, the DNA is TGTGCCAGCAGCCATTCGAGCTCCTACGAGCAGTACTTC.

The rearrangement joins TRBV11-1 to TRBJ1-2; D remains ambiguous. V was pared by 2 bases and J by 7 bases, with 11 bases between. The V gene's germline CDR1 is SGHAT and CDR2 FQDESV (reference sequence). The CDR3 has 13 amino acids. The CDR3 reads CASSLNPAAGYTF. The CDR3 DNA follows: TGTGCCAGCAGCTTAAACCCAGCGGCTGGCTACACCTTC.

The CDR3 DNA follows: TGTGCCAGCAGCTCTAGGGGGGAGACCCAGTACTTC. As protein: CASSSRGETQYF. The chain uses TRBV7-2 and TRBJ2-5; D possibly corresponds to TRBD1 (6 bases). This CDR3 has 12 amino acids. V gave up 4 bases and J gave up 5 bases, with 8 bases separating them. Germline V gene data show CDR1 as SGHTA and CDR2 as FQGNSA.

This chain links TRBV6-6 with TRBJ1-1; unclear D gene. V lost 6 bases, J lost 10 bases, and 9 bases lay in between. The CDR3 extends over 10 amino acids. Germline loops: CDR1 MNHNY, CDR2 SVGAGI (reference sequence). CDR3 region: CASSTVRAFF. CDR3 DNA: TGTGCCAGCAGCACGGTCCGAGCTTTCTTT.

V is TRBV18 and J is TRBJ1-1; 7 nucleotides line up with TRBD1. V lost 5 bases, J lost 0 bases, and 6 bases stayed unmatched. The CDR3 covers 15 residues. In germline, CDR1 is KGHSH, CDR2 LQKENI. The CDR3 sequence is CASSADRWMNTEAFF. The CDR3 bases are TGTGCCAGCTCAGCGGACAGGTGGATGAACACTGAAGCTTTCTTT.

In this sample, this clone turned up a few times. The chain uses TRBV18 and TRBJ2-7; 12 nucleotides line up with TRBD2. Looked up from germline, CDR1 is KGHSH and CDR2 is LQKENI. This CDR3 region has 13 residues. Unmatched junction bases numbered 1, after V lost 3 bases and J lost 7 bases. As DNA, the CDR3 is TGTGCCAGCTCACCTACTAGCGGGAGGGAGCAGTACTTC. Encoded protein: CASSPTSGREQYF.

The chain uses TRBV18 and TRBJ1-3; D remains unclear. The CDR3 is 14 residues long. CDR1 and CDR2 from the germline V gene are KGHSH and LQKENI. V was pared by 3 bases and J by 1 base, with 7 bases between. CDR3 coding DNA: TGTGCCAGCTCACCGCGGGGTTCTGGAAACACCATATATTTT. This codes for CASSPRGSGNTIYF.

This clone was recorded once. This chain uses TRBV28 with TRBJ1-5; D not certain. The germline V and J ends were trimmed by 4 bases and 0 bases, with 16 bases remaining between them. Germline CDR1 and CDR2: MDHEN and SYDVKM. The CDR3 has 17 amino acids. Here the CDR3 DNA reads TGTGCCAGCAGTTCCGTCCCCGCCAGGTTTAGCAATCAGCCCCAGCATTTT. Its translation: CASSSVPARFSNQPQHF. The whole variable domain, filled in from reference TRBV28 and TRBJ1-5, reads DVKVTQSSRYLVKRTGEKVFLECVQDMDHENMFWYRQDPGLGLRLIYFSYDVKMKEKGDIPEGYSVSREKKERFSLILESASTNQTSMYLCASSSVPARFSNQPQHFGDGTRLSIL.

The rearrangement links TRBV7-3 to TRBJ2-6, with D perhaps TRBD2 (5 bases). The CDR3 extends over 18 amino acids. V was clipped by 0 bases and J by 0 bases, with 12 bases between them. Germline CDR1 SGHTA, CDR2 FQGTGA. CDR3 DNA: TGTGCCAGCAGCTTAACAGGAGGCTCCTTCTCTGGGGCCAACGTCCTGACTTTC. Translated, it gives CASSLTGGSFSGANVLTF.

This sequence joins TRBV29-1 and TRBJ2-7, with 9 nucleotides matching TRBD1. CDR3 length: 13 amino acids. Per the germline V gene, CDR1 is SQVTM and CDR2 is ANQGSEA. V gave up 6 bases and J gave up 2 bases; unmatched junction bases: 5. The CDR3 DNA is TGCAGCGTCCGTACAGGGGGCGCCTACGAGCAGTACTTC. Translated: CSVRTGGAYEQYF.

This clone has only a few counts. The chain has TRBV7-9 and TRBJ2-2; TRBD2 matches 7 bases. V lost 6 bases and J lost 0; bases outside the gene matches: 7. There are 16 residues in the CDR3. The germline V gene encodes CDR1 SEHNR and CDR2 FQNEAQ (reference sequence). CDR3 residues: CASSPRGTANTGELFF. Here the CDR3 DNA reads TGTGCCAGCAGTCCGCGGGGGACCGCGAACACCGGGGAGCTGTTTTTT.

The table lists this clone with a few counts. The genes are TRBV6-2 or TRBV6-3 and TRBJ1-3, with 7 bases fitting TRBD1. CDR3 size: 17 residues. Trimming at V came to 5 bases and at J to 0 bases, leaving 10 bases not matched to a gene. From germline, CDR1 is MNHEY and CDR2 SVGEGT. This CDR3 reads CASSATRTGRSGNTIYF. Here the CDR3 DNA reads TGTGCCAGCAGTGCCACCCGGACAGGACGCTCTGGAAACACCATATATTTT.

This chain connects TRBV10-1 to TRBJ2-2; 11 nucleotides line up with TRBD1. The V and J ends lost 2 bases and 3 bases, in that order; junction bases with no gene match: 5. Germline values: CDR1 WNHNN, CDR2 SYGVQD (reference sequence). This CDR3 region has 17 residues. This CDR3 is CASSEVAGQGDTGELFF. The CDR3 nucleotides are TGCGCCAGCAGTGAGGTCGCGGGACAGGGGGACACCGGGGAGCTGTTTTTT.

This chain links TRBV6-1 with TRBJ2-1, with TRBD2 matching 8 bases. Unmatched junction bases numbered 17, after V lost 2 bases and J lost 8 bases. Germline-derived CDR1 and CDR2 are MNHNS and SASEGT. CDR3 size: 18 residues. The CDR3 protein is CASSEISSGSFRRDEQFF. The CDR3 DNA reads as TGTGCCAGCAGTGAAATATCTAGCGGGTCCTTTAGAAGGGATGAGCAGTTCTTC.

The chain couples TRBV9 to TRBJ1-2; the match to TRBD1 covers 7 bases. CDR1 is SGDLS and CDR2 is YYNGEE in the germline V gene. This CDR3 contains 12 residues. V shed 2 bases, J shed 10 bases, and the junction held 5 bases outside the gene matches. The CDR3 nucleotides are TGTGCCAGCAGCGTGTACAGGGGAGCCTACACCTTC. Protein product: CASSVYRGAYTF. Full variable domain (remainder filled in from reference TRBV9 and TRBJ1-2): DSGVTQTPKHLITATGQRVTLRCSPRSGDLSVYWYQQSLDQGLQFLIQYYNGEERAKGNILERFSAQQFPDLHSELNLSSLELGDSALYFCASSVYRGAYTFGSGTRLTVV.

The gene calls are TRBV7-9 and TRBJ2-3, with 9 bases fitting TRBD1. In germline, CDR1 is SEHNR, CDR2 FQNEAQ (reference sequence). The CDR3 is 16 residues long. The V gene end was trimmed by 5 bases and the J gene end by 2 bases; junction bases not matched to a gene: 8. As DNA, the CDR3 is TGTGCCAGCAGCCCCGGGACAGGGCAAAACACAGATACGCAGTATTTT. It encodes CASSPGTGQNTDTQYF.

The DNA for the CDR3 is TGTGCCACCAGTGCGGCTAGCATGCCAGATACGCAGTATTTT. Its translation is CATSAASMPDTQYF. The chain is built from TRBV24-1 and TRBJ2-3; D possibly corresponds to TRBD2 (5 bases). V shed 5 bases and J shed 4 bases, with 12 bases lying between them. The germline CDR1 and CDR2 sequences are KGHDR and SFDVKD. The CDR3 extends over 14 amino acids.

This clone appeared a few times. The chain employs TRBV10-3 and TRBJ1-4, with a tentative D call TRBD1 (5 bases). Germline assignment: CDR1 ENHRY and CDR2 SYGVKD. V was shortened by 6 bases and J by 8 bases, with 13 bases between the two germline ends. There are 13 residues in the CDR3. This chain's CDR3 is CAIRGATGEKLFF. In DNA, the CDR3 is TGTGCCATCAGAGGGGCGACCGGGGAAAAACTGTTTTTT.

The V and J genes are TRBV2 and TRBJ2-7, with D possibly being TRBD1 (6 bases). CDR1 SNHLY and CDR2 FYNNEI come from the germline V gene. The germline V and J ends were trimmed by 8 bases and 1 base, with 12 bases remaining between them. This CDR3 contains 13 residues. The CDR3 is CASEGETSYEQYF. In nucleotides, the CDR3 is TGTGCCAGCGAGGGGGAGACGTCCTACGAGCAGTACTTC.

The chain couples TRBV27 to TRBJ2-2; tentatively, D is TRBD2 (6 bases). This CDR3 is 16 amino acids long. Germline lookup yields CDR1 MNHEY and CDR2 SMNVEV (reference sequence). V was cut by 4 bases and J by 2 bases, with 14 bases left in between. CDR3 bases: TGTGCCAGCAGTTCTATAGCGGAGTTAAACACCGGGGAGCTGTTTTTT. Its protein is CASSSIAELNTGELFF.

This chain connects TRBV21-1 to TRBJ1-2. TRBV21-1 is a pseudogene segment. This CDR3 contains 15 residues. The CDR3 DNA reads TGTGCCAGCAGCATGGGGAGGGTGTATGACTATGGCTACACCTTC. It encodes CASSMGRVYDYGYTF.

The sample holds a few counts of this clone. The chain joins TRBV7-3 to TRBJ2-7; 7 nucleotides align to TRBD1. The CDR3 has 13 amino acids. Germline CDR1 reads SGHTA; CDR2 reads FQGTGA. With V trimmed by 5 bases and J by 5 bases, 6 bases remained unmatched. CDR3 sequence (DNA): TGTGCCAGCAGCACTACAGGGGCCCACGAGCAGTACTTC. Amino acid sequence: CASSTTGAHEQYF.